This entry describes one T cell receptor (beta chain). As yet, its antigen is unknown. The germline V gene encodes CDR1 MNHEY and CDR2 SVGAGI. CDR3 size: 13 residues. Trimming removed 10 bases from V and 0 bases from J; junction bases left unmatched: 4. TCRdb keeps only in-frame clones here, not all; method: immunoSEQ multiplex PCR. The table records some 50,000 clones, more than 60% of them present only once. The data belong to a study of radiotherapy plus CTLA-4 blockade in lung cancer. Overall study context: Disease control was present in under 35% of patients, and objective responses in approximately 20%.

General study results and limits: How blood T cell clones changed early, along with interferon-beta, reportedly forecast response best.

Enrolled patients, whose metastatic non-small-cell lung cancer was chemo-refractory, received focal radiation plus CTLA-4 blockade with ipilimumab. This clonotype originated in a human donor with non-small cell lung cancer who had a partial response to radiotherapy plus ipilimumab. The rearrangement links TRBV6-5 to TRBJ2-3, with TRBD1 matching over 7 bases. The sample consisted of peripheral blood, taken from a patient treated with radiotherapy plus ipilimumab. CDR3: CATQGHSTDTQYF. The CDR3 DNA sequence: TGTGCCACACAGGGGCATAGCACAGATACGCAGTATTTT.